The 18 T cell receptor beta chains presented below share a single source sample, sequenced in a study of blood T cell repertoires in COVID-19. The data were produced by immunoSEQ multiplex PCR, yet TCRdb's version contains in-frame clones alone and is incomplete. This sample has just over 150,000 clones, with 84% found just once. Sequencing input: peripheral blood. The receptors derive from a woman aged 50 to 65 with acute or convalescent COVID-19.

J is TRBJ1-3 and V is TRBV10-3; D is possibly TRBD1 (5 bases). The CDR3 spans 19 residues. V was pared by 0 bases and J by 0 bases, with 18 bases between. Germline CDR1 ENHRY, CDR2 SYGVKD. CDR3 amino acids: CAISESIGVGQGSGNTIYF. For the CDR3, the DNA is TGTGCCATCAGTGAGTCAATTGGCGTAGGTCAGGGCTCTGGAAACACCATATATTTT.

This clone appeared a few times. The genes are TRBV3-1 (or the pseudogene TRBV3-2) and TRBJ1-1; tentative D call: TRBD1 (5 bases). The germline V gene has CDR1 LGHDT and CDR2 YNNKEL (reference sequence). Trimming shortened V by 2 bases and J by 7 bases, and 11 bases separated the two germline ends. CDR3 length equals 13 residues. CDR3 coding DNA: TGTGCCAGCAGCCAAATCGGGGGAAGTGAAGCTTTCTTT. This encodes CASSQIGGSEAFF.

The rearrangement joins TRBV7-9 to TRBJ2-1; unclear D gene. V lost 6 bases, J lost 6 bases, and 15 bases lay in between. Germline lookup yields CDR1 SEHNR and CDR2 FQNEAQ (reference sequence). The CDR3 sequence is 14 residues long. The DNA of the CDR3 is TGTGCCAGCAGGCTAGGATCGCGGCGCAATGAGCAGTTCTTC. Translation: CASRLGSRRNEQFF.

The chain uses TRBV21-1 and TRBJ1-1. TRBV21-1 is deemed a pseudogene. The CDR3 is 18 residues long. This CDR3 is CASSNFGWGGDRNTEAFF. DNA for the CDR3: TGTGCCAGCAGCAACTTCGGGTGGGGCGGGGATAGGAACACTGAAGCTTTCTTT.

This chain uses TRBV24-1 with TRBJ2-7, with D maybe TRBD1 (6 bases). The CDR3 contains 16 residues. Trimming shortened V by 4 bases and J by 3 bases, and 18 bases separated the two germline ends. Per germline, CDR1 KGHDR and CDR2 SFDVKD. The CDR3 bases are TGTGCCACCAGTGACTCGCACAGGGATTGGGGCTACGAGCAGTACTTC. As protein: CATSDSHRDWGYEQYF.

Notes on this clone: Other DNA variants within this sample encode the same CDR3. CDR3: CASSARTGANTGELFF. The CDR3 bases are TGCGCCAGCAGCGCACGGACAGGGGCGAACACCGGGGAGCTGTTTTTT. The chain recombines TRBV4-3 with TRBJ2-2, with 9 bases lining up with TRBD1. V lost 5 bases to trimming and J lost 0 bases; unmatched junction nucleotides: 4. The CDR3 is 16 amino acids. Germline V lookup: CDR1 LGHNA, CDR2 YSLEER.

The chain combines TRBV6-5 with TRBJ1-2; 8 bases fit TRBD1. The germline CDR1 and CDR2 sequences are MNHEY and SVGAGI. V was clipped by 7 bases and J by 6 bases; unmatched bases: 13. The CDR3 consists of 15 residues. CDR3 sequence: CASTAADRGRHGYTF. DNA of the CDR3: TGTGCCAGCACCGCTGCCGACAGGGGTAGGCATGGCTACACCTTC.

The chain recombines TRBV21-1 with TRBJ2-7; TRBD2 is taken as the D call from the table, unchecked against the DNA. TRBV21-1 corresponds to a pseudogene. The CDR3 has 16 amino acids. Here the CDR3 reads CASSNVAGEPSYEQYF. The CDR3 DNA follows: TGTGCCAGCAGCAATGTAGCGGGGGAGCCCTCCTACGAGCAGTACTTC.

The chain uses TRBV9 and TRBJ1-4; TRBD1 might be the D (6 bases). V lost 0 bases, J lost 7 bases, and 25 bases lay in between. The germline CDR1 and CDR2 sequences are SGDLS and YYNGEE. The CDR3 is 19 residues long. CDR3 coding DNA: TGTGCCAGCAGCGTAGACGCTCTCAGTTCGCGGGGGCGCAGTGAAAAACTGTTTTTT. Its protein product is CASSVDALSSRGRSEKLFF.

This chain joins TRBV7-2 and TRBJ2-2; 8 bases align to TRBD2. V shed 0 bases and J 4 bases; nucleotides not matched to a gene: 4. This CDR3 is 16 amino acids long. CDR1 is SGHTA and CDR2 is FQGNSA in the germline V gene. CDR3 region: CASSLAAGGATGELFF. In DNA form, the CDR3 reads TGTGCCAGCAGCTTAGCGGCGGGAGGCGCCACCGGGGAGCTGTTTTTT.

A few counts support this clone. The V call is TRBV7-2, the J call TRBJ2-2, with 8 bases matching TRBD1. The V gene end was trimmed by 1 base and the J gene end by 6 bases; junction bases not matched to a gene: 4. The CDR3 covers 15 residues. CDR1 is SGHTA and CDR2 is FQGNSA in the germline V gene. The CDR3 coding sequence is TGTGCCAGCAGCTTAGGACAGGGGCCCGCCGGGGAGCTGTTTTTT. It encodes CASSLGQGPAGELFF.

The J gene is TRBJ1-4, the V gene TRBV25-1, with TRBD1 as a possible D gene (5 bases). The CDR3 runs 16 residues. Germline loops: CDR1 MGHDK, CDR2 SYGVNS. V dropped 4 bases and J dropped 0 bases, with 12 bases sitting between them. CDR3 bases: TGTGCCAGCAGTGTGCAGGGAGGATCAACTAATGAAAAACTGTTTTTT. This gives the protein CASSVQGGSTNEKLFF.

The gene calls are TRBV5-1 and TRBJ1-2; TRBD1 aligns across 7 bases. V lost 4 bases to trimming and J lost 6 bases; unmatched junction nucleotides: 9. Germline CDR1 reads SGHRS; CDR2 reads YFSETQ. This CDR3 comprises 14 residues. The CDR3 loop is CASSIGTADNGYTF. CDR3 coding DNA: TGCGCCAGCAGCATAGGGACAGCCGACAATGGCTACACCTTC.

This clone was counted once. The chain carries TRBV18 and TRBJ1-4, with 9 nucleotides matching TRBD1. Germline CDR1 is KGHSH and CDR2 is LQKENI. The CDR3 is made up of 14 amino acids. Germline trimming cut 3 bases from V and 6 bases from J; bases unmatched to any gene: 2. The CDR3 DNA follows: TGTGCCAGCTCACCCCGGACAGGGGATGAAAAACTGTTTTTT. Amino acids: CASSPRTGDEKLFF.

V and J are TRBV3-1 (or the pseudogene TRBV3-2) and TRBJ2-1; 10 bases line up with TRBD2. Looked up from germline, CDR1 is LGHDT and CDR2 is YNNKEL (reference sequence). The CDR3 runs to 18 residues. Trimming cost V 0 bases and J 2 bases; bases outside gene matches: 7. The CDR3 DNA reads TGTGCCAGCAGCCAAGATTTACGGACTAGCGGTGCCTACAATGAGCAGTTCTTC. Its protein is CASSQDLRTSGAYNEQFF.

CDR3 DNA sequence: TGTGCCAGCACTTTTGGGGGCCTGGGGGACACTGAAGCTTTCTTT. Translated, it gives CASTFGGLGDTEAFF. V gene TRBV6-5 combines with J gene TRBJ1-1; tentative D call: TRBD1 (6 bases). Germline V lookup: CDR1 MNHEY, CDR2 SVGAGI. Trimming pared 7 bases from V and 3 bases from J, leaving 18 bases between. CDR3 size: 15 residues.

The chain carries TRBV29-1 and TRBJ1-1; 10 nucleotides agree with TRBD1. CDR3 size: 13 residues. Germline CDR1 is SQVTM and CDR2 is ANQGSEA. The DNA of the CDR3 is TGCAGGGCAACCGGGACAGGGGACACTGAAGCTTTCTTT. Translated, it gives CRATGTGDTEAFF. Filled out from reference TRBV29-1 and TRBJ1-1, the complete variable domain reads SAVISQKPSRDICQRGTSLTIQCQVDSQVTMMFWYRQQPGQSLTLIATANQGSEATYESGFVIDKFPISRPNLTFSTLTVSNMSPEDSSIYLCRATGTGDTEAFFGQGTRLTVV.

The gene calls are TRBV5-5 and TRBJ1-4; maybe TRBD1 (6 bases). CDR3 length: 14 residues. V was shortened by 3 bases and J by 8 bases, with 14 bases between the two germline ends. Germline assignment: CDR1 SGHKS and CDR2 YYEKEE (reference sequence). CDR3 DNA: TGTGCCAGCAGCTCCGGACAGAATCTCGAAAAACTGTTTTTT. It is translated as CASSSGQNLEKLFF.